The entry below gives a single T cell receptor beta chain sequence along with its context. What it recognizes is unknown. This entry belongs to a study of Ad26.COV2.S vaccination and SARS-CoV-2 variants. The V and J ends lost 0 bases and 6 bases respectively, with 7 bases between them. CDR1 and CDR2 (germline): SGHRS, YFSETQ. The CDR3 covers 13 residues. Sequenced by immunoSEQ multiplex PCR; TCRdb stores in-frame clones only, minus some. This table has 400,000 to 450,000 clones, approximately 90% appearing once. Study findings and constraints: The study found higher spike-specific TCR breadth in vaccine than placebo recipients.

Treatment of the sample: 19 received Ad26.COV2.S at low or high dose, single or two shots; 5 received placebo; per-sample allocation not given. The samples were gathered on day 63 after the first injection of vaccine or placebo. Immunization relied on an Ad26 vector, which expressed Wuhan-strain SARS-CoV-2 spike. The material was peripheral blood, obtained in a trial of Ad26.COV2.S vaccine versus placebo. This chain links TRBV5-1 with TRBJ2-1; D uncertain. The source is a person aged 18-60 years who received the Ad26.COV2.S COVID-19 vaccine or a placebo. CDR3 in amino acids: CASSLALRNEQFF. In DNA form, the CDR3 reads TGCGCCAGCAGCTTGGCCCTTCGCAATGAGCAGTTCTTC.